The rows below give T cell receptor beta chains drawn from one sample of a study of T cells after yellow fever vaccination. TCRdb processed the 5' RACE reads anew with MiXCR; each CDR3 protein has one entry. The profile shows 400,000 or so distinct CDR3 sequences, roughly 10% of them singletons. The specimen comprised PBMCs, sampled on the day of the first yellow fever vaccination. The receptors derive from a man between 18 and 29 years old who received the YFV17D yellow fever vaccine. Each CDR3 is given with its conserved first and last residue. Fields, in order: clone size, V gene, D gene, J gene, CDR3 protein, CDR3 DNA. D genes are given only for firm matches. Clone sizes are given selectively: once, few, many, or a class where the clone is expanded.

>-|TRBV9|-|TRBJ1-1
CASSGRDGRNTEAFF
TGTGCCAGCAGCGGCCGGGACGGACGGAACACTGAAGCTTTCTTT
>many|TRBV6-2/TRBV6-3|TRBD2|TRBJ2-1
CASSYGTSGGNEQFF
TGTGCCAGCAGTTACGGGACTAGCGGGGGCAATGAGCAGTTCTTC
>few|TRBV5-1|-|TRBJ2-1
CASSFGLFNEQFF
TGCGCCAGCAGCTTTGGACTTTTCAATGAGCAGTTCTTC
>few|TRBV7-2|TRBD1|TRBJ2-1
CASSGSRGLTEQFF
TGTGCCAGCAGCGGATCCAGGGGGCTAACCGAGCAGTTCTTC
>few|TRBV18|TRBD1|TRBJ1-1
CASFTGTGGVGVEAFF
TGTGCCAGTTTCACAGGGACAGGGGGCGTCGGTGTTGAAGCTTTCTTT
>-|TRBV6-1|-|TRBJ2-7
CASRPRRGVGEQYF
TGTGCCAGTCGTCCGCGGCGGGGAGTCGGCGAGCAGTACTTC
>few|TRBV7-8|-|TRBJ1-3
CASTQESYSGNTIYF
TGTGCCAGCACACAAGAGAGCTACTCTGGAAACACCATATATTTT
>many|TRBV5-1|-|TRBJ1-1
CASSFLVNTEAFF
TGCGCCAGCAGCTTTCTTGTGAACACTGAAGCTTTCTTT
>-|TRBV9|-|TRBJ2-7
CASSVAVSSYEQYF
TGTGCCAGCAGCGTAGCTGTCAGTTCCTACGAGCAGTACTTC
>-|TRBV19|TRBD1|TRBJ1-2
CASSPHRQGGYGYTF
TGTGCCAGTAGTCCCCACCGACAGGGAGGATATGGCTACACCTTC
>-|TRBV28|-|TRBJ1-2
CASSSPKRDYGYTF
TGTGCCAGCAGTTCGCCTAAGAGGGACTATGGCTACACCTTC
>-|TRBV27|-|TRBJ1-1
CASSFQGPRTEAFF
TGTGCCAGCAGTTTCCAGGGTCCTCGGACTGAAGCTTTCTTT
>-|TRBV5-1|-|TRBJ1-2
CASRLGVSTYGYTF
TGCGCCAGCAGACTCGGCGTCTCGACCTATGGCTACACCTTC
>-|TRBV20-1|TRBD1|TRBJ1-5
CSAAGTGSNQPQHF
TGCAGTGCTGCCGGGACAGGGAGCAATCAGCCCCAGCATTTT
>few|TRBV10-3|-|TRBJ1-5
CATQGLNNQPQHF
TGTGCCACCCAAGGCTTAAACAATCAGCCCCAGCATTTT
>-|TRBV7-2|-|TRBJ1-1
CASTPTRDISEAFF
TGTGCCAGCACCCCCACCAGGGACATATCTGAAGCTTTCTTT
>few|TRBV3-1|TRBD1|TRBJ2-7
CASSHWDRAYEQYF
TGTGCCAGCAGCCACTGGGACAGGGCCTACGAGCAGTACTTC
>once|TRBV7-9|-|TRBJ2-2
CASSLVGLTGELFF
TGTGCCAGCAGCTTAGTAGGTCTCACCGGGGAGCTGTTTTTT
>few|TRBV5-1|-|TRBJ1-6
CASSFLDPVNSPLHF
TGCGCCAGCAGCTTCTTAGACCCCGTAAATTCACCCCTCCACTTT
>-|TRBV7-9|-|TRBJ2-5
CASSSLSRQETQYF
TGTGCCAGCAGCTCCTTGTCCAGGCAAGAGACCCAGTACTTC
>-|TRBV10-3|TRBD1|TRBJ2-2
CANGQGAGELFF
TGTGCCAACGGACAGGGGGCCGGGGAGCTGTTTTTT
>-|TRBV21-1|-|TRBJ2-1
CASSNGVLGTGGDEQFF
TGTGCCAGCAGCAATGGCGTCTTGGGGACAGGGGGCGATGAGCAGTTCTTC
>few|TRBV4-1|-|TRBJ1-1
CASSQERQGRAFF
TGCGCCAGCAGCCAAGAGAGGCAGGGGAGGGCTTTCTTT
>-|TRBV5-6|TRBD1|TRBJ1-1
CASGGGTAHLMVEAEAFF
TGTGCCAGCGGCGGAGGGACAGCCCACCTAATGGTGGAGGCTGAAGCTTTCTTT
>-|TRBV9|TRBD1|TRBJ2-1
CASSTQGHEQFF
TGTGCCAGCAGCACACAGGGGCATGAGCAGTTCTTC
>many|TRBV7-2|-|TRBJ2-1
CASSLGGGPLFF
TGTGCCAGCAGCTTAGGTGGGGGGCCCTTGTTCTTC
>few|TRBV23-1|-|TRBJ2-1
CASSQTTGFNEQFF
TGCGCCAGCAGTCAAACAACTGGCTTCAATGAGCAGTTCTTC
>-|TRBV5-1|-|TRBJ2-5
CATQLGRGQETQYF
TGCGCCACCCAGCTAGGACGGGGACAAGAGACCCAGTACTTC
>-|TRBV20-1|-|TRBJ1-4
CSARDPGGREKLFF
TGCAGTGCTAGAGATCCGGGGGGACGGGAAAAACTGTTTTTT
>few|TRBV20-1|-|TRBJ2-3
CSASPSLLSDTQYF
TGCAGTGCTAGTCCATCGCTTCTTTCAGATACGCAGTATTTT
>-|TRBV18|TRBD1|TRBJ2-7
CASSPFRHGQAEQYF
TGTGCCAGCTCACCTTTCCGTCACGGACAGGCCGAGCAGTACTTC